These T cell receptor beta chains were read from a single sample in a study of shared clonotypes between healthy human individuals. Profiling relied on immunoSEQ multiplex PCR, and the TCRdb table lists in-frame clones only, not all of them. The sample contains roughly 2.5 million clones, 85% to 95% of which appear only once. The sequencing sample was made of naive CD4+ T cells sorted from blood. These receptor sequences come from a man in his late teens or twenties in good health. Each CDR3 is given with its conserved first and last residue. D genes are given only for firm matches. Rows may omit the clone size; those that give it use once, few, many or a size class.

clone size	D gene	V gene	J gene	CDR3 DNA	CDR3 protein
NA	NA	TRBV10-2	TRBJ2-2	TGCGCCAGCACACCGGGCAGTCTGTCCGGGGAGCTGTTTTTT	CASTPGSLSGELFF
NA	NA	TRBV30	TRBJ1-1	TGTGCCTGGAGTCGGGGCTCCGGTAACTCAGCTTTCTTT	CAWSRGSGNSAFF
NA	TRBD1	TRBV5-4	TRBJ2-7	TGTGCCAGCAGCAGACGGACAGGGGTGCTCGAGCAGTACTTC	CASSRRTGVLEQYF
NA	NA	TRBV2	TRBJ1-4	TGTGCCAGCAGTGAAATCGGGTCGGGGAATGAAAAACTGTTTTTT	CASSEIGSGNEKLFF
NA	NA	TRBV19	TRBJ2-2	TGTGCCAGTAGTATGTGGGCAGCCACCGGGGAGCTGTTTTTT	CASSMWAATGELFF
NA	NA	TRBV27	TRBJ2-7	TGTGCCAGCAGTTTAAGGGGCCCCTACGAGCAGTACTTC	CASSLRGPYEQYF
once	NA	TRBV28	TRBJ1-1	TGTGCCAGTGAAGGACTCACTGAAGCTTTCTTT	CASEGLTEAFF
NA	TRBD2	TRBV5-1	TRBJ2-5	TGCGCCAGCAGCCCCCCTAGCGGGAGTGTTGGAGAGACCCAGTACTTC	CASSPPSGSVGETQYF
NA	NA	TRBV2	TRBJ2-5	TGTGCCAGCAGTGAAAACAGGGCGGGGGTCCAAGAGACCCAGTACTTC	CASSENRAGVQETQYF
NA	NA	TRBV28	TRBJ1-6	TGTGCCAGCAGTCTCCTGGCCCCCAGGGGCAGGTCCTATAATTCACCCCTCCACTTT	CASSLLAPRGRSYNSPLHF
NA	TRBD1	TRBV7-3	TRBJ2-1	TGTGCCAGCAGCTTAAGAGGGGGCCGTGCCTACAATGAGCAGTTCTTC	CASSLRGGRAYNEQFF
NA	NA	TRBV7-2	TRBJ1-3	TGTGCCAGCAGCTTAGCGTTGACACCCGGAAACACCATATATTTT	CASSLALTPGNTIYF
NA	NA	TRBV18	TRBJ1-1	TGTGCCAGCTCACCAAAACAGTTGAACACTGAAGCTTTCTTT	CASSPKQLNTEAFF
NA	NA	TRBV20-1	TRBJ2-7	TGCAGTGCTAGACGACAAGCCGAGCAGTACTTC	CSARRQAEQYF
NA	TRBD1	TRBV19	TRBJ1-6	TGTGCCAGTAAGGGGGAACAGGGGGCCGTATCACCCCTCCACTTT	CASKGEQGAVSPLHF
NA	NA	TRBV6-5	TRBJ1-6	TGTGCCAGCAGTTACTCGGACAGTAATTCACCCCTCCACTTT	CASSYSDSNSPLHF